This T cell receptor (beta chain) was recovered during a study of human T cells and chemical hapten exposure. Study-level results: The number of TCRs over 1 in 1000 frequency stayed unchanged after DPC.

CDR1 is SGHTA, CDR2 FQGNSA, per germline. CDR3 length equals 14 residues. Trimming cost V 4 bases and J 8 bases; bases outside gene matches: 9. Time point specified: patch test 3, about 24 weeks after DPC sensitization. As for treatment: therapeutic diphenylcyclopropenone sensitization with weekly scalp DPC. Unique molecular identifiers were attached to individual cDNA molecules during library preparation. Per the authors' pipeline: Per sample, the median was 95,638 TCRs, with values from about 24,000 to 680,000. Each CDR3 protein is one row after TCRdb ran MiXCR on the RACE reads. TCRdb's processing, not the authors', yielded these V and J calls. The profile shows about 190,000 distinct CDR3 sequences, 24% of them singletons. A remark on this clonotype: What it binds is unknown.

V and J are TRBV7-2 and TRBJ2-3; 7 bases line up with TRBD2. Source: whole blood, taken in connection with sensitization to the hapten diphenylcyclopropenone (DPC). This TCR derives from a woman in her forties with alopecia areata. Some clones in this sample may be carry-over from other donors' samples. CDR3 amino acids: CASSSGTISSTQYF. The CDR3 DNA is TGTGCCAGCAGCTCAGGGACTATTTCGTCTACGCAGTATTTT.